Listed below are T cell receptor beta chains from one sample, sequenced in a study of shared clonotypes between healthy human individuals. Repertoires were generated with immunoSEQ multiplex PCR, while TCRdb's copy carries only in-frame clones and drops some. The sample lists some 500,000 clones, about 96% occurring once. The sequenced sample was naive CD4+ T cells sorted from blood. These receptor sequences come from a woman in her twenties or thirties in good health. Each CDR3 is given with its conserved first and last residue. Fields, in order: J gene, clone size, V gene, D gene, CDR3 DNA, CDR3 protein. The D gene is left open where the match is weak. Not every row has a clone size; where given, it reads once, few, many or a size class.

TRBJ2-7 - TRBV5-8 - TGTGCCAGCAGTCAGGCCGGGACTTCACACTACGAGCAGTACTTC CASSQAGTSHYEQYF
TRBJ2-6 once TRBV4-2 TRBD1 TGTGCCAGCAGCCAGGGGACAGCGCGGACTGGGGCCAACGTCCTGACTTTC CASSQGTARTGANVLTF
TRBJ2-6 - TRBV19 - TGTGCCAGCCTCCCACAGGGTCACTCTGGGGCCAACGTCCTGACTTTC CASLPQGHSGANVLTF
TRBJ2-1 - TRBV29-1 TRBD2 TGCAGCGTGGGTCTAAGACTAGCAAATGAGCAGTTCTTC CSVGLRLANEQFF
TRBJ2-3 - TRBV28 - TGTGCCAGCAGTTTAGACGGGATCAGTGATACGCAGTATTTT CASSLDGISDTQYF
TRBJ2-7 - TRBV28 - TGTGCCAGCGTTCAGCCGACTCCCTACGAGCAGTACTTC CASVQPTPYEQYF
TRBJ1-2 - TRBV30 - TGTGCCTGGTTGAGGGCGGCAGGCGGCTACACCTTC CAWLRAAGGYTF
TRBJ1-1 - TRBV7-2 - TGTGCCAGCAGCTTAGAGCTCGGGGCCCCCGTGAACACTGAAGCTTTCTTT CASSLELGAPVNTEAFF
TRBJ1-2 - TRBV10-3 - TGTGCCATCAGGGGCGGGGGCGAGGGCTACACCTTC CAIRGGGEGYTF
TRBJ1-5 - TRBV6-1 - TGTGCCAGCAGTGACGGGACACTCAATCAGCCCCAGCATTTT CASSDGTLNQPQHF
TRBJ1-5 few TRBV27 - TGTGCCAGCAGTCCCCAGCTCGGACAGAACAATCAGCCCCAGCATTTT CASSPQLGQNNQPQHF
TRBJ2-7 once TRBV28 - TGTGCCAGCGCGGAGGGAAACTACGAGCAGTACTTC CASAEGNYEQYF
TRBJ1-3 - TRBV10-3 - TGTGCCATCAGTGAGTCAGGATTAAACACCATATATTTT CAISESGLNTIYF
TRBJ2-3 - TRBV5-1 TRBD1 TGCGCCAGCGCGGCTCAGGGACAGTACACAGATACGCAGTATTTT CASAAQGQYTDTQYF
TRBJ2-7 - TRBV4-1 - TGCGCCAGCAGCCAATCCTACGAGCAGTACTTC CASSQSYEQYF
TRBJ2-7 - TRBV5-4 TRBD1 TGTGCCAGCAGCTCCCGACAGGGCAACCCCGGATCCTACGAGCAGTACTTC CASSSRQGNPGSYEQYF
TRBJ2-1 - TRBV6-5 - TGTGCCAGCAGTAAGGGGACACACAATGAGCAGTTCTTC CASSKGTHNEQFF
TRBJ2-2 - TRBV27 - TGTGCCAGCAGTTCTACAGGGCGAACCGGGGAGCTGTTTTTT CASSSTGRTGELFF
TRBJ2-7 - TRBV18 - TGTGCCAGCTCACTCCACGGCGACGAGCAGTACTTC CASSLHGDEQYF
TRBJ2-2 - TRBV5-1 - TGCGCCAGCAGCTTGGGATCCCTAGCGACGGGCGGGGAGCTGTTTTTT CASSLGSLATGGELFF
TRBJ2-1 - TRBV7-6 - TGTGCCAGCAGCTTAGAAATGGACAGCGTGGGGCAGTTCTTC CASSLEMDSVGQFF
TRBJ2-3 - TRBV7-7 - TGTGCCAGCAGCTTAGGTTTTGGGGAAAGGACGCAGTATTTT CASSLGFGERTQYF
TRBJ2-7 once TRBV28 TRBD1 TGTGCCAGCAGTCCAGGACAGGGCCCCTCCTACGAGCAGTACTTC CASSPGQGPSYEQYF
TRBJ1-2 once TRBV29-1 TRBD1 TGCAGCGCTGGACAGGGCGTGTTGAGCGGCTACACCTTC CSAGQGVLSGYTF
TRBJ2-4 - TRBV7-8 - TGTGCCAGCAGCTTAGCAAGGACATCCCTAGCCAAAAACATTCAGTACTTC CASSLARTSLAKNIQYF
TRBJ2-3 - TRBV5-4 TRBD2 TGTGCCAGCAGCTTGGTGACTAGCGGCACAGATACGCAGTATTTT CASSLVTSGTDTQYF